The clone carrying this TCR beta chain was counted at least ten times. The data originate from a study of molecular identifiers for immune sequencing clone quantification. TCRdb reprocessed the PCR reads with MiXCR, giving one entry per CDR3 protein. The table lists 460,000 or so distinct CDR3 sequences, about a fifth of them singletons. Trimming took off 5 bases at V and 11 bases at J, with 15 bases between the two ends. The V gene's germline CDR1 is SGHVS and CDR2 FNYEAQ. This CDR3 has 12 amino acids. The chain carries TRBV7-6 and TRBJ1-1, with unresolved D. The TCR originated in a human donor in good health. Some libraries in this study had Jurkat cell RNA spiked in. Source material: naive CD8+ T cells from blood, with Jurkat cell RNA spiked in. The subset here: FACS-sorted CD8+CD4-CCR7+CD45RA+ naive T cells. The DNA for the CDR3 is TGTGCCAGCAGCCGTTATACGACCGGGGCTTTCTTT. Protein sequence: CASSRYTTGAFF.